This T cell receptor beta chain was obtained from a study of blood T cell repertoires in COVID-19. Clones were read by immunoSEQ multiplex PCR, and TCRdb kept only the in-frame ones, dropping some. The sample contains some 240,000 clones, more than 75% of which appear only once. In germline, CDR1 is SGHTA, CDR2 FQGNSA. The CDR3 runs to 16 residues. With 1 base clipped from V and 4 bases from J, the junction kept 7 bases outside the gene matches. The chain combines TRBV7-2 with TRBJ2-3; TRBD2 aligns across 8 bases. The sequenced material came from peripheral blood. The sequence was collected from a woman in her seventies with COVID-19, enrolled during active disease. The CDR3 DNA sequence: TGTGCCAGCAGCTTAGGCCCGGGACTAGGGGCAGATACGCAGTATTTT. Translation: CASSLGPGLGADTQYF.